This T cell receptor (beta chain) was obtained from a study of shared clonotypes between healthy human individuals. The naive CD8 fraction comprised CD45RO-negative cells positively selected for CCR7 and excluded terminally differentiated effector memory CD45RA+ cells. Profiling relied on immunoSEQ multiplex PCR, and the TCRdb table lists in-frame clones only, not all of them. The sample has over 2 million clones, over 85% seen once. Germline-derived CDR1 and CDR2 are SGHRS and YFSETQ. V was shortened by 4 bases and J by 6 bases, with 16 bases between the two germline ends. CDR3 length equals 15 residues. Points from the study as a whole: Roughly 5% of naive CD4 clonotypes were shared across four donors. Depth of sequencing was expected to influence donor clonotype sharing.

Of note for this clone: The antigen remains undetermined.

The chain uses TRBV5-1 and TRBJ2-2; possibly TRBD2 for D (5 bases). The TCR originated in a man aged 18 to 30 in good health. Specimen: naive CD8+ T cells sorted from blood. The CDR3: CASSPASAGAGELFF. The DNA of the CDR3 is TGCGCCAGCAGCCCGGCCTCGGCGGGCGCCGGGGAGCTGTTTTTT. Combining the CDR3 with reference TRBV5-1 and TRBJ2-2 gives the whole variable domain KAGVTQTPRYLIKTRGQQVTLSCSPISGHRSVSWYQQTPGQGLQFLFEYFSETQRNKGNFPGRFSGRQFSNSRSEMNVSTLELGDSALYLCASSPASAGAGELFFGEGSRLTVL.